A selection of T cell receptor beta chains follows, all from one sample in a study of vaccination and CD4 T cells after COVID-19. One entry per CDR3 protein, called by TCRdb with MiXCR from the PCR reads. The sample records roughly 14,000 distinct CDR3 sequences, about 53% being singletons. Their antigen targets remain unknown. The sample in question was CD4+ T cells from blood, cultured in vitro, obtained before SARS-CoV-2 vaccination. Receptor source: a human donor who had recovered from COVID-19. Both conserved end residues are part of each CDR3. Fields, in order: J gene, CDR3 length, V gene, CDR3 protein.

TRBJ1-1	15	TRBV20-1	CSARDWAGELTEAFF
TRBJ2-5	16	TRBV20-1	CSAGLGSGQYQETQYF
TRBJ2-7	14	TRBV5-1	CASSYAGDFYEQYF
TRBJ2-1	13	TRBV27	CASSRTGSDEQFF
TRBJ2-7	14	TRBV20-1	CSASHTLAAYEQYF
TRBJ2-5	17	TRBV7-9	CASSLGTTGIYSVTQYF
TRBJ2-3	14	TRBV9	CASSVAGDADTQYF
TRBJ2-2	14	TRBV2	CASRAELSPGELFF
TRBJ1-1	11	TRBV20-1	CSAFRERSAFF
TRBJ2-1	15	TRBV6-4	CASSETVSDVNEQFF
TRBJ2-1	12	TRBV20-1	CSARGQAHEQFF
TRBJ2-4	13	TRBV7-9	CASSLAVGDIQYF
TRBJ2-2	13	TRBV6-1	CATGLVGTGELFF
TRBJ2-7	15	TRBV20-1	CSAVVAGTGSYEQYF
TRBJ2-5	15	TRBV4-1	CASSQQPGQGGSQYF
TRBJ1-6	14	TRBV20-1	CSAKSETYNSPLHF
TRBJ2-7	14	TRBV19	CASSKSTGNYEQYF
TRBJ1-4	14	TRBV7-8	CASSPSHTNEKLFF
TRBJ1-5	16	TRBV28	CASSLIKTGRNQPQHF
TRBJ2-2	16	TRBV5-4	CASSPARGTSTEELFF
TRBJ2-1	14	TRBV28	CASSTYILYNEQFF
TRBJ1-2	12	TRBV12-3/TRBV12-4	CASSLHNYGYTF
TRBJ1-5	12	TRBV27	CASGFSNQPQHF
TRBJ1-6	13	TRBV2	CASSRDSNSPLHF
TRBJ1-5	16	TRBV5-1	CASSLIAGGNNQPQHF
TRBJ2-7	14	TRBV7-2	CASSLAPQTYEQYF
TRBJ2-3	15	TRBV6-5	CASSSGLAGTDTQYF
TRBJ2-2	12	TRBV20-1	CSSGSGTGELFF